A single sample gave rise to the 10 T cell receptor beta chains below, sequenced in a study of cytomegalovirus exposure and HLA in healthy donors. TCRdb's table, derived via immunoSEQ multiplex PCR, lists solely in-frame clones and lacks some. Of more than 50,000 clones listed, 90% to 95% are singletons. Input material: PBMCs. These receptors were collected from a woman in her thirties in good health and CMV-seronegative.

The chain employs TRBV19 and TRBJ1-4, with 7 bases matching TRBD1. Germline CDR1 reads LNHDA; CDR2 reads SQIVND (reference sequence). The CDR3 has 14 residues. Unmatched junction bases numbered 8, after V lost 9 bases and J lost 4 bases. The CDR3 DNA is TGTGCCAGCACAAGGACAGGCGGTAATGAAAAACTGTTTTTT. Its translation is CASTRTGGNEKLFF.

The rearrangement uses TRBV6-5 and TRBJ1-2, with D perhaps TRBD1 (6 bases). The CDR3 runs to 14 residues. Trimming left V 5 bases short and J 2 bases short, with 12 bases between. Germline CDR1 reads MNHEY; CDR2 reads SVGAGI. This CDR3 reads CASSRGGTNYGYTF. CDR3 in DNA: TGTGCCAGCAGTAGGGGGGGCACCAACTATGGCTACACCTTC.

V usage is TRBV13 and J usage is TRBJ2-1, with 10 positions matching TRBD2. The J segment lost 3 bases and the V segment lost 4 bases, leaving 9 bases of the junction unmatched. CDR1 is PRHDT, CDR2 FYEKMQ, per germline (reference sequence). CDR3 size: 17 residues. CDR3 protein: CASSSPSTSGHYNEQFF. Written as DNA, the CDR3 is TGTGCCAGCAGCTCTCCTTCGACTAGCGGGCACTACAATGAGCAGTTCTTC.

The CDR3, as DNA: TGTGCCAGCAAAGTGGGACAAAGCACAGATACGCAGTATTTT. Translating gives CASKVGQSTDTQYF. The chain is built from TRBV6-4 and TRBJ2-3; tentatively, D is TRBD1 (6 bases). Trimming left V 7 bases short and J 0 bases short, with 11 bases between. The germline CDR1 and CDR2 sequences are MRHNA and SNTAGT. CDR3 length equals 14 residues.

The chain uses TRBV29-1 and TRBJ1-2; D gene uncertain. Trimming stripped 7 bases from V and 8 bases from J, with 14 bases between. Germline V CDR1 and CDR2: SQVTM, ANQGSEA. CDR3 length: 11 amino acids. CDR3 nucleotide sequence: TGCAGCGCCTTCGACTCGGTGGGCTACACCTTC. It yields the protein CSAFDSVGYTF.

This chain uses TRBV5-6 with TRBJ2-7, with 10 bases aligning to TRBD1. The CDR3 is 15 residues long. From germline, CDR1 is SGHDT and CDR2 YYEEEE. Trimming removed 2 bases from V and 1 base from J; junction bases left unmatched: 3. The CDR3 is CASSFPGQGSYEQYF. CDR3 in DNA: TGTGCCAGCAGCTTCCCGGGACAGGGGTCCTACGAGCAGTACTTC.

In its sample, this clone was seen once. This chain uses TRBV28 with TRBJ1-1; possibly TRBD1 for D (5 bases). Germline-derived CDR1 and CDR2 are MDHEN and SYDVKM. Deletions cut 5 bases from V and 5 bases from J, with 15 bases between. The CDR3 sequence is 14 residues long. CDR3 in DNA: TGTGCCAGCAGTCTGAGCACAGGTCGGACTGAAGCTTTCTTT. It yields the protein CASSLSTGRTEAFF.

J is TRBJ2-3 and V is TRBV7-9; 10 nucleotides match TRBD2. CDR1 and CDR2 from the germline V gene are SEHNR and FQNEAQ (reference sequence). J was trimmed by 0 bases and V by 4 bases; bases with no gene match: 10. CDR3 length: 18 amino acids. The CDR3 loop reads CASSSTWTSGTSTDTQYF. The CDR3, as DNA: TGTGCCAGCAGCTCAACGTGGACTAGCGGAACTAGCACAGATACGCAGTATTTT.

V usage is TRBV27 and J usage is TRBJ1-4, with TRBD1 as a possible D gene (6 bases). The CDR3 runs 15 residues. Germline lookup yields CDR1 MNHEY and CDR2 SMNVEV (reference sequence). Trimming took 8 bases from V and 8 from J, leaving 21 bases between them. CDR3 loop: CASGPYGGRREKLFF. CDR3 sequence (DNA): TGTGCCAGCGGACCGTACGGGGGGCGGCGGGAAAAACTGTTTTTT. Drawing the rest from reference TRBV27 and TRBJ1-4, the complete variable domain is EAQVTQNPRYLITVTGKKLTVTCSQNMNHEYMSWYRQDPGLGLRQIYYSMNVEVTDKGDVPEGYKVSRKEKRNFPLILESPSPNQTSLYFCASGPYGGRREKLFFGSGTQLSVL.

The J gene is TRBJ2-1, the V gene TRBV6-4, with TRBD2 identical over 16 bases. Trimming removed 4 bases from V and 9 bases from J; junction bases left unmatched: 3. CDR1 and CDR2 (germline): MRHNA, SNTAGT. CDR3 length: 15 amino acids. In DNA, the CDR3 is TGTGCCAGCAGTGCGGGACTAGCGGGAGGGGGTGAGCAGTTCTTC. Amino acids: CASSAGLAGGGEQFF.